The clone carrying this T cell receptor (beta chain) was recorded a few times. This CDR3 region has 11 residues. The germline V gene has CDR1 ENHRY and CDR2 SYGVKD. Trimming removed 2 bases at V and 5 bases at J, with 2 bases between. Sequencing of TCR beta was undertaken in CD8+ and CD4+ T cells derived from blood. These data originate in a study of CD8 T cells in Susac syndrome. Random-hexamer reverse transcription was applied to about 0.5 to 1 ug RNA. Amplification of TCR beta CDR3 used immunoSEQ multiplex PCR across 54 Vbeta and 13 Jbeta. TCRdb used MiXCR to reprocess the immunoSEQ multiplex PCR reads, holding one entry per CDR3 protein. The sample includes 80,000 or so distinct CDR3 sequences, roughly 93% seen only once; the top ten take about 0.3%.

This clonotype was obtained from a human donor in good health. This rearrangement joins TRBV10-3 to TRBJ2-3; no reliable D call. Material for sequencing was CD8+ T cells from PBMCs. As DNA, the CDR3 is TGTGCCATCAGTGAGGAAGATACGCAGTATTTT. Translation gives CAISEEDTQYF.